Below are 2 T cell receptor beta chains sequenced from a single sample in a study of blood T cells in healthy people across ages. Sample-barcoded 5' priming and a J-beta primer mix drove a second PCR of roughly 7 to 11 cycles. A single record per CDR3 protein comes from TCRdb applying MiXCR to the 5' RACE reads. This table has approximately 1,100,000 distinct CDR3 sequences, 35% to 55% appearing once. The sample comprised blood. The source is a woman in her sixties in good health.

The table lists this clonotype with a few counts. For the CDR3, the DNA is TGTGCCAGCAGTTACAAGTGGGACAGGGGGAACGAGCAGTACTTC. Protein product: CASSYKWDRGNEQYF. The chain employs TRBV6-5 and TRBJ2-5; 11 bases match TRBD1. The end of the DNA aligns better with TRBJ2-7, so the J call may be wrong. Per germline, CDR1 MNHEY and CDR2 SVGAGI. CDR3 length equals 15 residues.

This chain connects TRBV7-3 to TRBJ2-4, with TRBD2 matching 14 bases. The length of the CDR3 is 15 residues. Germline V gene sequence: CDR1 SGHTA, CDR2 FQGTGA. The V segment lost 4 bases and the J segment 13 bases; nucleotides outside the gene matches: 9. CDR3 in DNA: TGTGCCAGCAGCTCGACTAGCGGGAGGGCGGATGAGCAGTACTTC. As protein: CASSSTSGRADEQYF.